A selection of T cell receptor beta chains follows, all from one sample in a study of blood T cell repertoires in COVID-19. The repertoire was sequenced with immunoSEQ multiplex PCR; TCRdb's copy has only in-frame clones and lacks some. The data hold around 300,000 clones, with roughly 89% observed a single time. The sequencing input was PBMCs or T cells enriched from blood (not recorded which). These receptors were taken from a woman under 40 who had recovered from COVID-19. Both conserved end residues are part of each CDR3.

>TRBV28|TRBJ2-7|16
CASSPSPRLAGYEQYF
>TRBV29-1|TRBJ2-2|12
CSVAGDTGELFF
>TRBV18|TRBJ2-7|16
CASSPQTRDRGYEQYF
>TRBV30|TRBJ2-7|15
CAFARGDRRSYEQYF
>TRBV20-1|TRBJ2-2|15
CSASEAETNTGELFF
>TRBV27|TRBJ2-1|16
CASSFSGRAGESEQFF
>TRBV19|TRBJ2-3|15
CASSMSRGITDTQYF
>TRBV25-1|TRBJ2-7|15
CASSATSGRSNEQYF
>TRBV28|TRBJ1-1|17
CASSSGPGTASNTEAFF
>TRBV4-1|TRBJ1-4|15
CASSLADREGEKLFF
>TRBV28|TRBJ2-7|15
CASSSPGQGSYEQYF
>TRBV11-2|TRBJ2-1|16
CASSQWSGRGYNEQFF
>TRBV19|TRBJ1-5|16
CASSIDPTGEYQPQHF
>TRBV28|TRBJ1-5|14
CASSQGHFNQPQHF
>TRBV4-1|TRBJ1-6|18
CASSQDGPRLSYNSPLHF
>TRBV2|TRBJ1-1|16
CASSDARAELDTEAFF
>TRBV2|TRBJ2-3|15
CASSGLAGGTDTQYF
>TRBV27|TRBJ2-7|15
CASRLGQSDHYEQYF
>TRBV7-9|TRBJ2-7|14
CASSLSGRAYEQYF
>TRBV20-1|TRBJ2-5|11
CSALPRETQYF
>TRBV19|TRBJ1-4|16
CASSNRAVTPNEKLFF
>TRBV5-4|TRBJ1-2|13
CASSFQIDYGYTF
>TRBV15|TRBJ2-3|16
CATRRMLGGVTDTQYF
>TRBV3-1/TRBV3-2|TRBJ2-7|13
CASSQVRGYEQYF
>TRBV5-5|TRBJ1-1|13
CASSLQGATEAFF
>TRBV7-2|TRBJ1-4|14
CASSSRTGDEKLFF
>TRBV9|TRBJ1-3|14
CASSVEGAINTIYF
>TRBV6-5|TRBJ1-2|11
CASTQGYGYTF
>TRBV19|TRBJ1-1|14
CASYSGTLNTEAFF
>TRBV25-1|TRBJ2-1|13
CASSEFNVNEQFF
>TRBV10-3|TRBJ2-1|16
CAISPGLAGGYNEQFF
>TRBV11-2|TRBJ2-7|15
CASSLSGTGLYEQYF
>TRBV11-2|TRBJ2-2|16
CASSLSGGLHHRELFF
>TRBV6-5|TRBJ1-2|14
CASSPGQGQYGYTF
>TRBV6-1|TRBJ1-1|14
CASSDQGASTEAFF
>TRBV7-9|TRBJ2-7|16
CASSPTSGTGVYEQYF
>TRBV5-6|TRBJ1-1|12
CASSLPNTEAFF
>TRBV10-2|TRBJ2-7|16
CASSDGTSGSPFEQYF
>TRBV3-1/TRBV3-2|TRBJ2-5|16
CASSQDSPGGYETQYF
>TRBV2|TRBJ2-3|13
CASSGSGGDTQYF
>TRBV25-1|TRBJ1-1|15
CASSNPGFKGTEAFF
>TRBV19|TRBJ1-5|16
CASREDQAGARQPQHF
>TRBV5-6|TRBJ2-2|17
CASSPTTSGRATGELFF
>TRBV7-2|TRBJ2-1|16
CASSLWFESSYNEQFF
>TRBV5-1|TRBJ2-7|16
CASSRDSGGRAYEQYF
>TRBV29-1|TRBJ2-2|13
CSVEEGATGELFF
>TRBV28|TRBJ2-5|15
CASSSGTAYQETQYF
>TRBV27|TRBJ2-1|15
CASSFGLAGSNEQFF
>TRBV5-1|TRBJ2-2|15
CASSLGEANTGELFF
>TRBV29-1|TRBJ1-2|14
CSVDLASSLYGYTF
>TRBV29-1|TRBJ2-3|15
CSVEVGRAITDTQYF
>TRBV10-1|TRBJ1-6|13
CASSVDRSSPLHF
>TRBV18|TRBJ1-4|14
CASRTDSTNEKLFF
>TRBV3-1/TRBV3-2|TRBJ2-3|14
CASSQDRGWDTQYF
>TRBV12-5|TRBJ2-1|14
CASGFLGHYNEQFF